These T cell receptor beta chains were read from a single sample in a study of shared clonotypes between healthy human individuals. Here immunoSEQ multiplex PCR was the method, and the copy in TCRdb shows in-frame clones only, minus some. The repertoire has some 2,100,000 clones, 85% to 95% of them found once; the top ten carry about 1.5%. Sequenced input: naive CD8+ T cells from PBMCs. These receptors were taken from a man younger than 30 in good health. Some clones in this sample may be carry-over from other donors' samples. The CDR3 runs from the conserved cysteine through the conserved F or W. Fields, in order: V gene, CDR3 protein.

TRBV7-6 | CASSLAAGGPRNEQFF
TRBV7-9 | CASSSRDRDVYGYTF
TRBV29-1 | CSVDDTYEQYF
TRBV11-2 | CASSPSGPGNQPQHF
TRBV25-1 | CASSEPPSTGTNEKLFF
TRBV27 | CASSFRGLRGGSYEQYF
TRBV4-1 | CASSQPSGSSYNEQFF
TRBV27 | CASSLYWVSMNTEAFF
TRBV27 | CASSSGTSGDNEQFF
TRBV28 | CASSTFDGSPYEQYF
TRBV9 | CASSAGTGSRELFF
TRBV15 | CATSREAFTGWQFF
TRBV9 | CASSPDPGPYEQYF